Below, one T cell receptor (beta chain) is given with its context. The target of this receptor is not known. The record has no base qualities; no much larger clone is one base away. The library was generated by the immunoSEQ multiplex PCR assay. Genomic DNA was extracted from the sorted cells, and the TCR beta V, D and J regions were sequenced using the automated high-throughput method of Adaptive Biotechnologies. A two-step, bias-controlled multiplex PCR was used to amplify the CDR3 regions. An Illumina instrument was used to sequence the amplified TCR beta libraries. In the paper's pipeline: Demultiplexed reads were processed to reduce amplification and sequencing bias, and CDR3 sequences were assigned to gene families using the IMGT database. ImmunoSEQ software version 2.0 was used to analyze the repertoire data. Out-of-frame sequences and sequences containing stop codons in the CDR3 were removed from the clonotype lists. Clonotypes with a frequency below 0.01% were excluded because such low-frequency clonotypes corresponded to less than one cell. To get richness, observed richness was divided by input cell number, while evenness came from dividing Shannon entropy by log observed richness. To measure repertoire diversity and how similar the repertoire was between time points, Simpson diversity and Morisita-Horn overlap indices were applied. Each clonotype was placed into one of four groups: dominant (>1%), sub-dominant (0.5-0.99%), low abundance (0.1-0.49%) or lowest abundance (<0.1%). A germline index was calculated as total CDR3 length minus total nucleotide additions, divided by total CDR3 length. Entries here come from immuneACCESS through TCRdb and include only in-frame sequences with V and J called. Some clones fail to appear in such tables; in the studies checked, an unresolved V gene covers under half of the shortfall, and the cause of the remainder is unknown. The DNA was the basis for D and trimming; V, J and clone size are from that table. The sample data list just over 45,000 clones, and roughly 89% of these were observed just once. The ten top clones hold more than 0.65% of the sample.

The sample's time point label, decoded: late/post reinfection, 12 to 24 weeks after detection. TCR sequencing was performed on the sorted cells directly ex vivo, without any in vitro expansion beforehand. The donors were people who inject drugs and were enrolled in Canada's Montreal Acute Hepatitis C Cohort Study (HEPCO). As controls, total naive CD8 T cells, sorted as viable CD3+ CD8+ CD45RO-, were obtained from a couple of donors at each of the three reinfection time points. Before sorting, cryopreserved peripheral blood mononuclear cells were thawed, and CD8 T cells were purified from the thawed cells. Negative selection with the MACS CD8+ T cell Isolation Kit was used to enrich CD8 T cells. Cell sorting was done on a BD FACSAria II sorter with FACSDiva software, and data were analyzed with FlowJo. The data stem from a study of memory CD8 T cells in hepatitis C reinfection (dated by TCRdb to 2015 to 2018). Study-level background: Among the donors, three cleared two back-to-back HCV infections on their own, whereas two got rid of a primary infection but ended up chronically infected after reinfection. An HCV reinfection was defined as a positive HCV RNA test that came after two negative tests taken at least 60 days apart. In several donors, the study followed the TCR beta repertoire of virus-specific CD8 T cells over time through an HCV reinfection episode. Late or post reinfection samples were collected 12 to 24 weeks after reinfection was detected. In the reinfection study, participants with a resolved prior HCV infection were followed up every 3 months. Between the late 2000s and the early 2010s, 4 or 5 reinfection cases with stored pre-reinfection samples were identified. Summary of the overall study and its limitations: Because only a few donors were included, definitive conclusions about public clonotypes linked to secondary clearance could not be reached by the study.

V drops 7 bases and J drops 1 base, leaving 15 bases in between. The cysteine opens and the phenylalanine closes a CDR3 of 15 amino acids. Only the CDR3 DNA is retained, 45 bases long and in frame from the first base. From the germline V gene (reference sequence), CDR1 is SEHNR and CDR2 is FQNEAQ. This receptor was identified in a man younger than 30 with hepatitis C virus infection. Recombination linked TRBV7-9 to TRBJ2-3, with the D gene call left open. The sample consisted of naive CD8+ T cells sorted from blood. This specimen's cell subset or site label, interpreted: total naive CD8+CD45RO- T cells. The bases are TGTGCCAGCATTCCCGCGGCCGAGGGCACAGATACGCAGTATTTT. Translation gives CASIPAAEGTDTQYF.